The next 19 T cell receptor beta chains were all read from a single sample in a study of spatial heterogeneity in lung cancer. MiXCR, run by TCRdb on the 5' RACE reads, gives a single entry per CDR3 protein. The sample has tens of thousands of distinct CDR3 sequences, roughly 15% seen once; the top ten hold 56%. Documented time point: sample taken at primary tumor resection. The source was PBMCs, collected at surgery. These receptors originate from a male donor with early-stage non-small cell lung cancer.

The CDR3 nucleotides read TGCAGTGCTGGGCCGGGACCCTACTACAATGAGCAGTTCTTC. Translated: CSAGPGPYYNEQFF. This rearrangement joins TRBV20-1 to TRBJ2-1; perhaps D is TRBD1 or TRBD2 (5 bases each). Germline CDR1 is DFQATT and CDR2 is SNEGSKA (reference sequence). The V end was cut by 5 bases, the J end by 3 bases, with 14 bases between. The CDR3 spans 14 residues.

CDR3 residues: CASSLGRPYEAFF. The CDR3 DNA reads as TGTGCCAGCAGCTTAGGAAGGCCATATGAAGCTTTCTTT. The genes are TRBV11-1 and TRBJ1-1; D gene uncertain. Germline V lookup: CDR1 SGHAT, CDR2 FQDESV (reference sequence). Trimming cost V 1 base and J 7 bases, with 10 bases left between them. The CDR3 consists of 13 residues.

This clonotype was detected a few times. The CDR3, as DNA: TGTGCCATCAGTGAGGCGAGGACAGGGGGCGCTGAGCAGTACTTC. Protein sequence: CAISEARTGGAEQYF. The chain has TRBV10-3 and TRBJ2-7; TRBD1 matches at 11 bases. V gave up 2 bases and J gave up 7 bases; unmatched junction bases: 7. The CDR3 is 15 residues long. Germline-derived CDR1 and CDR2 are ENHRY and SYGVKD.

This clonotype was seen a handful of times. The chain recombines TRBV7-2 with TRBJ2-1; 8 bases match TRBD2. The CDR3 is 13 residues long. J gave up 15 bases and V 5 bases, and 12 bases lay outside the gene matches. From germline, CDR1 is SGHTA and CDR2 FQGNSA. Here the CDR3 reads CASSTTPSGRRFF. The CDR3 nucleotides read TGTGCCAGCAGCACCACCCCTAGCGGGCGACGGTTCTTC.

V is TRBV2 and J is TRBJ2-3; tentative D call: TRBD1 (5 bases). The CDR3 totals 14 residues. Between the trimmed V and J ends, which lost 1 base and 4 bases, there was a span of 9 bases. The V gene's germline CDR1 is SNHLY and CDR2 FYNNEI. The CDR3 loop reads CASSEGQGADTQYF. DNA for the CDR3: TGTGCCAGCAGTGAAGGTCAGGGTGCAGATACGCAGTATTTT.

The chain combines TRBV2 with TRBJ1-4; D is possibly TRBD1 (5 bases). The CDR3 contains 17 residues. V dropped 7 bases and J dropped 6 bases, with 24 bases sitting between them. CDR1 is SNHLY, CDR2 FYNNEI, per germline. The CDR3 DNA reads as TGTGCCAGCAACGCCGGGACGGCGGGCGTGGTTGATGAAAAACTGTTTTTT. Translating gives CASNAGTAGVVDEKLFF.

The gene calls are TRBV7-9 and TRBJ2-7; the D call may be TRBD1 or TRBD2 (5 bases each). This CDR3 contains 14 residues. Germline assignment: CDR1 SEHNR and CDR2 FQNEAQ (reference sequence). The V and J ends lost 3 bases and 3 bases respectively, with 12 bases between them. The CDR3 sequence is CASSLGVFDYEQYF. The CDR3 DNA sequence: TGTGCCAGCAGCTTGGGGGTTTTTGACTACGAGCAGTACTTC.

Worth noting for this clonotype: A much larger clone lies a single base off, so this may be a read error. V gene TRBV5-1 combines with J gene TRBJ1-4, with a tentative D call TRBD1 (6 bases). The CDR3 sequence is 16 residues long. V was shortened by 4 bases and J by 0 bases, with 13 bases between the two germline ends. Per the germline V gene, CDR1 is SGHRS and CDR2 is YFSETQ. Written as DNA, the CDR3 is TGCGCCAGCAGCCTGGGACACGGGGCAACTAATGAAAAACTGTTTTTT. The encoded protein is CASSLGHGATNEKLFF.

This clonotype was detected ten times or more. J is TRBJ1-4 and V is TRBV5-1; D not resolved. Germline V gene data show CDR1 as SGHRS and CDR2 as YFSETQ. Deletions cut 7 bases from V and 8 bases from J, with 18 bases between. There are 14 residues in the CDR3. This chain's CDR3 is CASQFTGSSEKLFF. Written as DNA, the CDR3 is TGCGCCAGCCAGTTTACCGGGAGTAGCGAAAAACTGTTTTTT.

This clonotype turned up a few times. The CDR3 DNA sequence: TGTGCCAGCAACCCAAGGGGGACTGGAGAGCAGTACTTC. Amino acids: CASNPRGTGEQYF. The gene calls are TRBV25-1 and TRBJ2-7; D is tentatively TRBD1 or TRBD2 (6 bases each). Germline V gene sequence: CDR1 MGHDK, CDR2 SYGVNS. CDR3 length: 13 amino acids. V was shortened by 7 bases and J by 7 bases, with 17 bases between the two germline ends.

This clonotype appeared many times. The gene calls are TRBV6-4 and TRBJ1-1, with D unclear. Germline V lookup: CDR1 MRHNA, CDR2 SNTAGT. Trimming shortened V by 4 bases and J by 0 bases, and 6 bases separated the two germline ends. CDR3 length: 13 amino acids. As DNA, the CDR3 is TGTGCCAGCAGTGCAACACTGAACACTGAAGCTTTCTTT. Translated, it gives CASSATLNTEAFF.

This clonotype was seen only a few times. The chain recombines TRBV7-9 with TRBJ1-4; possible D gene TRBD1, 6 bases. Between the trimmed V and J ends, which lost 6 bases and 7 bases, there was a span of 15 bases. The CDR3 runs 14 residues. Germline-derived CDR1 and CDR2 are SEHNR and FQNEAQ (reference sequence). The CDR3: CASRIQGRGEKLFF. CDR3 in DNA: TGTGCCAGCAGGATACAGGGAAGAGGTGAAAAACTGTTTTTT.

This clonotype appeared a few times. The chain carries TRBV20-1 and TRBJ2-3; perhaps TRBD2 as D (6 bases). The CDR3 consists of 17 residues. Trimming cost V 0 bases and J 4 bases, with 20 bases left between them. From germline, CDR1 is DFQATT and CDR2 SNEGSKA (reference sequence). CDR3 region: CSARDFPLANRPDTQYF. The CDR3 nucleotides are TGCAGTGCTAGAGATTTCCCCCTAGCGAATCGCCCAGATACGCAGTATTTT.

In regard to this clonotype: The junction departs from germline at one end; a sequencing error may be responsible. The chain links TRBV12-3 or TRBV12-4 to TRBJ1-1, with D unclear. The CDR3 runs to 13 residues. CDR3 protein: CASSFTTNTEAFF. For the CDR3, the DNA is TGTGCCAGCAGTTTTACTACGAACACTGAAGCCTTCTTT.

In its sample, this clonotype was seen many times. The chain joins TRBV10-3 to TRBJ2-3; D remains ambiguous. V dropped 3 bases and J dropped 0 bases, with 13 bases sitting between them. Germline V CDR1 and CDR2: ENHRY, SYGVKD. The length of the CDR3 is 16 residues. The CDR3 coding sequence is TGTGCCATCAGTGATTCGGCTAGACCTAGCACAGATACGCAGTATTTT. Translation: CAISDSARPSTDTQYF.

The J gene is TRBJ2-2, the V gene TRBV10-3, with D tentatively TRBD1 (5 bases). The germline CDR1 and CDR2 sequences are ENHRY and SYGVKD. V gave up 7 bases and J gave up 1 base, with 10 bases separating them. The length of the CDR3 is 14 residues. CDR3 coding DNA: TGTGCCATCATGGTGGGGCAGAACACCGGGGAGCTGTTTTTT. Residues: CAIMVGQNTGELFF.

The gene calls are TRBV5-1 and TRBJ1-6; D is ambiguous. V shed 0 bases and J shed 9 bases, with 10 bases lying between them. Germline lookup yields CDR1 SGHRS and CDR2 YFSETQ. CDR3 length: 14 amino acids. The CDR3 here is CASSLAGLGSPLHF. DNA for the CDR3: TGCGCCAGCAGCTTGGCTGGGCTCGGTTCACCCCTCCACTTT.

The gene calls are TRBV10-3 and TRBJ1-5; D perhaps matches TRBD1 (6 bases). Per germline, CDR1 ENHRY and CDR2 SYGVKD. Trimming cost V 6 bases and J 1 base, with 13 bases left between them. The CDR3 is 15 residues long. CDR3 nucleotide sequence: TGTGCCATCAGCGAAGGGGGTGAGAGCAATCAGCCCCAGCATTTT. It encodes CAISEGGESNQPQHF.

This clonotype was counted at least ten times. The chain has TRBV7-2 and TRBJ2-1; D ambiguous. The CDR3 length is 13 residues. CDR1 SGHTA and CDR2 FQGNSA come from the germline V gene. V was pared by 6 bases and J by 1 base, with 7 bases between. CDR3 coding DNA: TGTGCCAGCAGGGCGAGGTCCTACAATGAGCAGTTCTTC. This codes for CASRARSYNEQFF.